This T cell receptor beta chain was sequenced during a study of spatial heterogeneity in lung cancer. Noted time point: sample taken at primary tumor resection. Whole RNA was taken from tumor, nontumor lung or frozen PBMC; it was then sequenced unsorted. This clonotype appeared many times. Germline assignment: CDR1 SEHNR and CDR2 FQNEAQ (reference sequence). After removal of 5 bases from V and 7 bases from J, the junction contained 11 bases not matched to a gene. CDR3 size: 16 residues. Every TCR cDNA molecule carried a tag that served as a unique molecular identifier. TCRdb redid the calling of the 5' RACE reads with MiXCR, one entry per CDR3 protein. The repertoire holds 89,000 or so distinct CDR3 sequences, with about a fifth as singletons.

This chain connects TRBV7-9 to TRBJ2-1; 10 bases are a match to TRBD2. This sequence was found in a male donor with early-stage non-small cell lung cancer. Sample: PBMCs, taken at surgery. The CDR3 DNA sequence: TGTGCCAGCAGCCCCCGACTAGCGGGCGAGTCTAATGAGCAGTTCTTC. Translated: CASSPRLAGESNEQFF.